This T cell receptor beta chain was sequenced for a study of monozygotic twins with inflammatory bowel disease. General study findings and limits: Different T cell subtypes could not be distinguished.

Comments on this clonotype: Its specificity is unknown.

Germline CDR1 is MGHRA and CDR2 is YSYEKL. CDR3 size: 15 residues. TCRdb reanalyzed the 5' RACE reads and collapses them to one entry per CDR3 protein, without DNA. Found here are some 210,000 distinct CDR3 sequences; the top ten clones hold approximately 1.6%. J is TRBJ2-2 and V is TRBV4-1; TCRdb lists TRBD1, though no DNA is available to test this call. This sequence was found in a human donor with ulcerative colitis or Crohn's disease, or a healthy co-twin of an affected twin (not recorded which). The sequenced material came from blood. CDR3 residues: CDSSQDAGASGELFF.